The present T cell receptor beta chain was sequenced within a study of cytomegalovirus exposure and HLA in healthy donors. Study-wide background: A subsequent analysis stated that the approximately 120 validation repertoires were run on the same platform as the 550 to 750 first-cohort repertoires.

Study-wide results and caveats: Most TCR sequences proved rare, with some public TCRs found in many donors.

Generated by immunoSEQ multiplex PCR, the TCRdb table keeps only in-frame clones and is missing some. The sample has about 250,000 clones; about 90% are singletons. Germline V CDR1 and CDR2: MNHNY, SVGAGI (reference sequence). Trimming pared 5 bases from V and 2 bases from J, leaving 16 bases between. The CDR3 length is 15 residues. Details on this clone: Its target is unknown.

Donors came from a validation cohort of 95 to 150 subjects, distinct from the first 666-subject cohort. The clonotype comes from a man in his late teens or twenties in good health and CMV-seropositive. This chain links TRBV6-6 with TRBJ2-7; D gene uncertain. Input material: PBMCs. Here the CDR3 DNA reads TGTGCCAGCAGTCCTCCCGACCAGGTGACCTACGAGCAGTACTTC. Residues: CASSPPDQVTYEQYF.